The clone carrying this T cell receptor beta chain was seen only a few times. Its specificity is unknown. The sample originates from a study of identical twins. TCRdb redid the calling of the 5' RACE reads with MiXCR, one entry per CDR3 protein. This table has approximately 890,000 distinct CDR3 sequences, 12% appearing once. Healthy Caucasians, and only they, were the donors. Whole-study results and caveats: Cord blood beta clonotypes present at high abundance carried fewer insertions; no such pattern appeared in memory repertoires. Researchers reported excess low generation probability among twin-shared out-of-frame alpha sequences.

This same sample was also part of a study on yellow fever vaccine responses in identical twins. This second study notes: Vaccine-induced T cell responses in twins were reportedly observed to appear partly convergent, partly personalized.

The clonotype was recovered from a woman younger than 30 in good health. The sample taken for sequencing was PBMCs.

CDR3 nucleotide sequence: TGCGCCAGCAGCTTGAGCTCAACAGGAGGCTACAATGAGCAGTTCTTC. Protein product: CASSLSSTGGYNEQFF. J is TRBJ2-1 and V is TRBV5-1; either TRBD1 or TRBD2 may supply D (5 bases each). The CDR3 loop spans 16 amino acids. Trimming left V 1 base short and J 3 bases short, with 14 bases between. Germline CDR1 is SGHRS and CDR2 is YFSETQ.